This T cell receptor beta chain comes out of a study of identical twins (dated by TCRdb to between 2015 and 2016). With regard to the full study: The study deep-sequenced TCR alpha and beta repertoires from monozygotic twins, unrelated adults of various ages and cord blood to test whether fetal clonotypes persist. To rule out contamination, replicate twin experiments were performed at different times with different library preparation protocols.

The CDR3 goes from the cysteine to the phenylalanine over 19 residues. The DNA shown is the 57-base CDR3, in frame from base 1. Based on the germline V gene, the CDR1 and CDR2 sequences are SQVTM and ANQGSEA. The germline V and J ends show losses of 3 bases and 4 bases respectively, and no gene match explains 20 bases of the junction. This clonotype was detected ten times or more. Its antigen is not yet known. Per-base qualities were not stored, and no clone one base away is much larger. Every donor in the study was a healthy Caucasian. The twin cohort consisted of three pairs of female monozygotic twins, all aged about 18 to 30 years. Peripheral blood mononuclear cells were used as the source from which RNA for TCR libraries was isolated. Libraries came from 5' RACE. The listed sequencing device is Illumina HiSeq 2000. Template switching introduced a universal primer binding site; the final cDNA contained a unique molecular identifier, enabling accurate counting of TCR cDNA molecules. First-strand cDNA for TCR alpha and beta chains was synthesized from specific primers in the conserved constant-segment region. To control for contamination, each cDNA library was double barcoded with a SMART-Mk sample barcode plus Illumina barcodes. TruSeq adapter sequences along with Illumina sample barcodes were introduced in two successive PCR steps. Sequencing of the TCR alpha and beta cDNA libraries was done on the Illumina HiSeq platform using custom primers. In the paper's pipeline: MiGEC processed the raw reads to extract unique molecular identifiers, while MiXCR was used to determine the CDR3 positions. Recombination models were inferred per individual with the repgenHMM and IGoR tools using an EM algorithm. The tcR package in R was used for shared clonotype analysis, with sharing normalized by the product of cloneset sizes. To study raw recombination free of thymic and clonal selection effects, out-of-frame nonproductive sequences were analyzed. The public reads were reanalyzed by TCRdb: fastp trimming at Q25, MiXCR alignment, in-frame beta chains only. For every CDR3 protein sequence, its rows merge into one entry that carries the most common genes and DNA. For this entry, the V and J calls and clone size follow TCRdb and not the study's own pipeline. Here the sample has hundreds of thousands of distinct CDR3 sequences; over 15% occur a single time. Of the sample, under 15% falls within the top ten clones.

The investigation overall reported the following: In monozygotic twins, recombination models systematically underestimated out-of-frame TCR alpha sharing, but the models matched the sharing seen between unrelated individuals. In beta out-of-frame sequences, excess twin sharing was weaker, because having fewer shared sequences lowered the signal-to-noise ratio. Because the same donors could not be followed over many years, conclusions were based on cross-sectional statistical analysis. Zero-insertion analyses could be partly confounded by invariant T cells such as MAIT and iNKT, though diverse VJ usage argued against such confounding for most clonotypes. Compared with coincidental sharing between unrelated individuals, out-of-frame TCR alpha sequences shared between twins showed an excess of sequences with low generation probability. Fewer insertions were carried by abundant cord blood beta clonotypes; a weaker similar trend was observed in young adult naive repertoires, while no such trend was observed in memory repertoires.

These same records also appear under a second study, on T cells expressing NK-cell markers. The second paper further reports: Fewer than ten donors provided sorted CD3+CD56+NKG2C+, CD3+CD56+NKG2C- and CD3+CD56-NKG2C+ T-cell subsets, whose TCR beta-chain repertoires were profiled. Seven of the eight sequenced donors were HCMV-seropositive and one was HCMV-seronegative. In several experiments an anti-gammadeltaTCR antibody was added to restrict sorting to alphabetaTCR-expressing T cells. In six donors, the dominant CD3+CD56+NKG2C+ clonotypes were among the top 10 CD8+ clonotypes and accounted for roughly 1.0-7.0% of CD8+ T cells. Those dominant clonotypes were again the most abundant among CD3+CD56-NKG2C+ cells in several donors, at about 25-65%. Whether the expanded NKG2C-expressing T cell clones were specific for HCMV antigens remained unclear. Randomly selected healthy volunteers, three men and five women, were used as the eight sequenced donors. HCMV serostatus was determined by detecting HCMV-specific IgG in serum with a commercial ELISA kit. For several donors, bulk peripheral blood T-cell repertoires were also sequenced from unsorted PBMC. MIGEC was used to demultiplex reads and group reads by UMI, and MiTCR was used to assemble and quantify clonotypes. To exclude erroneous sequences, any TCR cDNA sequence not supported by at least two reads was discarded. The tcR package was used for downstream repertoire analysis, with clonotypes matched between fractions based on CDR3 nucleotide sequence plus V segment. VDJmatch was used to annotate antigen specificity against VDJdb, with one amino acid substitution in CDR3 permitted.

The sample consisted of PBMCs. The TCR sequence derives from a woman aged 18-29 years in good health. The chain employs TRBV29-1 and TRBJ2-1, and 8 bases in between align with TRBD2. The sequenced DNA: TGCAGCGTTGAGTCTCGACGATCGAGAGCGGGGGCCCGTTACAATGAGCAGTTCTTC. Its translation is CSVESRRSRAGARYNEQFF.